A selection of T cell receptor beta chains follows, all from one sample in a study of control samples from healthy donors and cancer patients. Assay used: immunoSEQ multiplex PCR; TCRdb lists only in-frame clones, some missing. In the table there are approximately 97,000 clones, around 81% of which are singletons. The sample comprised blood. The receptors were sampled from a man aged 30-40 years in good health. Both conserved end residues are part of each CDR3. The D gene is left open where the match is weak. Not all rows give a size; the values are once, few, many and, for expanded clones, a class.

. . 14 TRBJ1-2 TRBV5-5 TGTGCCAGCAGCTTGGAGGGTCTTGGCTATGGCTACACCTTC CASSLEGLGYGYTF
. . 11 TRBJ2-7 TRBV19 TGTGCCAGTAGTATGAGGGGCGAGCAGTACTTC CASSMRGEQYF
. . 11 TRBJ1-1 TRBV20-1 TGCAGTGCTACCAGCCCCACTGAAGCTTTCTTT CSATSPTEAFF
. . 12 TRBJ2-7 TRBV6-5 TGTGCCAGCACTTCCACAGTCTACGAGCAGTACTTC CASTSTVYEQYF
TRBD2 . 16 TRBJ2-3 TRBV10-3 TGTGCCATCAGCTGGGGACTAGCGGGGGGGACAGATACGCAGTATTTT CAISWGLAGGTDTQYF
. few 15 TRBJ1-1 TRBV2 TGTGCCAGCAGAGCCCAGGTTCAGGGGAACACTGAAGCTTTCTTT CASRAQVQGNTEAFF
TRBD1 . 16 TRBJ2-2 TRBV19 TGTGCCAGTAGTATCTCAGGGGGCGTTGGTGACGGGGAGCTGTTTTTT CASSISGGVGDGELFF
. . 13 TRBJ2-5 TRBV9 TGTGCCAGCAGCGTAGGACTCCGGGAGACCCAGTACTTC CASSVGLRETQYF
. . 16 TRBJ2-1 TRBV7-6 TGTGCCAGCAGCCCTCTTATGGGGGGGCCCTACAATGAGCAGTTCTTC CASSPLMGGPYNEQFF
TRBD1 . 14 TRBJ1-3 TRBV6-5 TGTGCCAGCAGTCGACAGGGCTCCGGAAACACCATATATTTT CASSRQGSGNTIYF
. . 12 TRBJ1-2 TRBV6-5 TGTGCCAGCACCGAGGTGGGCTATGGCTACACCTTC CASTEVGYGYTF
. . 12 TRBJ2-3 TRBV7-2 TGTGCCAGCAGCTTCCGAGCCGATACGCAGTATTTT CASSFRADTQYF
. . 14 TRBJ1-3 TRBV10-1 TGCGCCAGCAGTGAGACGACCTCTGGAAACACCATATATTTT CASSETTSGNTIYF
. . 14 TRBJ1-2 TRBV18 TGTGCCAGCTCCCTAGAGGCTGGGGTCTATGGCTACACCTTC CASSLEAGVYGYTF
. . 12 TRBJ2-7 TRBV6-6 TGTGCCAGCAGTTACGCCAGGCACGAGCAGTACTTC CASSYARHEQYF
. . 12 TRBJ2-2 TRBV6-5 TGTGCCAGCAGTTTTCGAGGAGCGGAGCTGTTTTTT CASSFRGAELFF
. . 13 TRBJ2-7 TRBV5-6 TGTGCCAGCAGCTTGGTTACAGGCTACGAGCAGTACTTC CASSLVTGYEQYF